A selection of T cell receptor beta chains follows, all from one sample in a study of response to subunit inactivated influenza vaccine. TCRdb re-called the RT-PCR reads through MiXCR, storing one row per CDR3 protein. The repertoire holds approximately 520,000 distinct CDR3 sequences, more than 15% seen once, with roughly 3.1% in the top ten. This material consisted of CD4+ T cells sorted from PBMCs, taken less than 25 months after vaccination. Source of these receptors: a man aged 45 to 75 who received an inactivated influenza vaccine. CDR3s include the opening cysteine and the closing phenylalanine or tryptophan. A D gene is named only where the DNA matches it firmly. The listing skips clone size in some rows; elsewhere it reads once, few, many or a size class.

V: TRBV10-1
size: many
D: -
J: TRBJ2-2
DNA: TGCGCCAGCAGTGAGTCCTACACCGGGGAGCTGTTTTTT
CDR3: CASSESYTGELFF

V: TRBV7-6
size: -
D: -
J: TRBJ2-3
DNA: TGTGCCAGCAGCTTACTCAGCCGTTCTAGCACAGATACGCAGTATTTT
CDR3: CASSLLSRSSTDTQYF

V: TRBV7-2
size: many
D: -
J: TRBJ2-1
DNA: TGTGCCAGCAGATTGGGACCAAACAATGAGCAGTTCTTC
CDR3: CASRLGPNNEQFF

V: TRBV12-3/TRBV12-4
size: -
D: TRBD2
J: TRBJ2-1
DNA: TGTGCCAGCAGAAGGACTAGCGCACAACCATACAATGAGCAGTTCTTC
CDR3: CASRRTSAQPYNEQFF

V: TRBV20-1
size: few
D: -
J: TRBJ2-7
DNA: TGCAGTGCTAGAGCCGGGGTTGGTTACGAGCAGTACTTC
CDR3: CSARAGVGYEQYF

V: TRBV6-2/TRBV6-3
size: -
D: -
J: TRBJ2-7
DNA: TGTGCCAGCAGTTACGGGTTTGCGGGGTACGAGCAGTACTTC
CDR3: CASSYGFAGYEQYF

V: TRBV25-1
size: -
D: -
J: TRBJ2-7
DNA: TGTGCCAGTAACCCGGACGGAACCTACGAGCAGTACTTC
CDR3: CASNPDGTYEQYF

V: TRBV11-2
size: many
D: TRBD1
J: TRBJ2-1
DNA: TGTGCCAGCAGCCTCGACAGGGGGCGAATGTACAATGAGCAGTTCTTC
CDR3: CASSLDRGRMYNEQFF

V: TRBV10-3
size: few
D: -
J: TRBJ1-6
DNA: TGTGCCATCAGAGGACTCGATGGAAATTCACCCCTCCACTTT
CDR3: CAIRGLDGNSPLHF

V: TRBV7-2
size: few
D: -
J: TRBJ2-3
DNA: TGTGCCAGCAGCTTCTACCTCACTAGCTCCACAGATACGCAGTATTTT
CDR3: CASSFYLTSSTDTQYF

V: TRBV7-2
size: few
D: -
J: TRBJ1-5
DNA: TGTGCCAGCAGCACAGGGCTCGTTAATCAGCCCCAGCATTTT
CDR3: CASSTGLVNQPQHF

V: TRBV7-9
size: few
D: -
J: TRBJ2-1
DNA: TGTGCCAGCAGCTCTGGGACTCGCACCTACAATGAGCAGTTCTTC
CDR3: CASSSGTRTYNEQFF

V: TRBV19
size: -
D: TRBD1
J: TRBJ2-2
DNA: TGTGCCAGTAGCAGGGACAGGGGATCCGGGGAGCTGTTTTTT
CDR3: CASSRDRGSGELFF

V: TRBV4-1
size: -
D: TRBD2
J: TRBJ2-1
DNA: TGCGCCAGCAGCCAGATTTTTAGCGGGGGGGCCTATGAGCAGTTCTTC
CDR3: CASSQIFSGGAYEQFF

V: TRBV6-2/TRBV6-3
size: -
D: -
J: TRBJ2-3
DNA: TGTGCCAGCAGTAACACTCAGGGTCCAGATACGCAGTATTTT
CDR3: CASSNTQGPDTQYF

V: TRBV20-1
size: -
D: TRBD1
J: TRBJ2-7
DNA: TGCAGTGCTAGTAGGGAGGACAGGGGGCGTGAGCAGTACTTC
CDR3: CSASREDRGREQYF

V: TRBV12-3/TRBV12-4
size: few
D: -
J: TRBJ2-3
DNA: TGTGCCAGCAGTTGGGCGGGGGCTAGCACAGATACGCAGTATTTT
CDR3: CASSWAGASTDTQYF

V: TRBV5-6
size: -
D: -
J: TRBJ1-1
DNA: TGTGCCAGCAGCATGATAGGGCAGCGCTCCACTGAAGCTTTCTTT
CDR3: CASSMIGQRSTEAFF

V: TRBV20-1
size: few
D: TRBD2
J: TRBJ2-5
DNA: TGCAGTGCTAGAGTACCACTAGCGGGGGGGCCGCTGGAGACCCAGTACTTC
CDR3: CSARVPLAGGPLETQYF

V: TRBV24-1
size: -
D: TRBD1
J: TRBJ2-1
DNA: TGTGCCACCAGTGATTCAGGGGGTTTGGGGGATGAGCAGTTCTTC
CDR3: CATSDSGGLGDEQFF